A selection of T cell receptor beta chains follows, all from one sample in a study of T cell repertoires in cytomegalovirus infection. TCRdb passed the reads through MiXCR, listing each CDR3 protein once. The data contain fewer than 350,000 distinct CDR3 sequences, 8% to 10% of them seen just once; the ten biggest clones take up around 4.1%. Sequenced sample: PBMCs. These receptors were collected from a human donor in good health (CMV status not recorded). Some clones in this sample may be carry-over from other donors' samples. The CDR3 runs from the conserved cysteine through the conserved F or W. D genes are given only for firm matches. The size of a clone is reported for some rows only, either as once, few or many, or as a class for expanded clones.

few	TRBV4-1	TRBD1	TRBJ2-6	CASSQEITGQGFSGANVLTF	TGCGCCAGCAGCCAAGAGATCACAGGACAGGGTTTCTCTGGGGCCAACGTCCTGACTTTC
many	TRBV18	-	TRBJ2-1	CASSQSSYNEQFF	TGTGCCAGCTCGCAGAGCTCCTACAATGAGCAGTTCTTC
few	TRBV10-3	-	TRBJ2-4	CAISELATLAKNIQYF	TGTGCCATCAGTGAGTTAGCAACCCTAGCCAAAAACATTCAGTACTTC
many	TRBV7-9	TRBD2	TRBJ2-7	CASSSPETSGSYEQYF	TGTGCCAGCAGCTCCCCTGAGACTAGCGGATCATACGAGCAGTACTTC
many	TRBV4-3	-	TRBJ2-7	CASSQHRDYTYEQYF	TGCGCCAGCAGTCAACACAGGGATTATACCTACGAGCAGTACTTC
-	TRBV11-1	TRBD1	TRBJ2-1	CASSLAGTVRNEQFF	TGTGCCAGCAGCTTAGCCGGGACAGTTCGGAATGAGCAGTTCTTC
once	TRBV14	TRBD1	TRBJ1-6	CASSNRGTASSYNSPLYF	TGTGCCAGCAGCAATCGAGGGACAGCAAGCTCCTATAATTCACCCCTCTACTTT
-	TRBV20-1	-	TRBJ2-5	CSARLGYETQYF	TGCAGTGCTAGGTTGGGTTACGAGACCCAGTACTTC
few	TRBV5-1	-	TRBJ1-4	CASSYGGASTNEKLFF	TGCGCCAGCAGCTACGGAGGCGCGTCGACTAATGAAAAACTGTTTTTT
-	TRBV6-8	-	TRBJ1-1	CASSDAGRWNTEAFF	TGTGCCAGCAGCGATGCAGGTAGGTGGAACACTGAAGCTTTCTTT
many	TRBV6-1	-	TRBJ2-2	CASSETQTNTGELFF	TGTGCCAGCAGTGAAACTCAAACGAACACCGGGGAGCTGTTTTTT
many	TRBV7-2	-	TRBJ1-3	CASSLGARGVGNTIYF	TGTGCCAGCAGCTTAGGGGCCAGGGGAGTTGGAAACACCATATATTTT
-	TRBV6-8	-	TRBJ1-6	CASKGRNNSPLHF	TGTGCCAGCAAAGGCAGAAATAATTCACCCCTCCACTTT
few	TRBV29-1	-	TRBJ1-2	CSVDGPGGNYGYTF	TGCAGCGTTGACGGGCCGGGAGGGAACTATGGCTACACCTTC
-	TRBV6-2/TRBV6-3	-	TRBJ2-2	CASSYSPPGPANTGELFF	TGTGCCAGCAGTTATAGTCCGCCAGGCCCCGCGAACACCGGGGAGCTGTTTTTT